This section outlines one T cell receptor beta chain sequence together with its context. This record belongs to a study of shared clonotypes between healthy human individuals. The germline V gene has CDR1 MNHEY and CDR2 SVGAGI. Unmatched junction bases numbered 9, after V lost 10 bases and J lost 6 bases. This CDR3 is built from 13 residues. TCRdb's copy holds only in-frame clones and misses some; the assay was immunoSEQ multiplex PCR. This table has just over 2,000,000 clones, approximately 95% appearing once. The TCR originated in a young man in good health. The material sequenced was naive CD4+ T cells sorted from blood. The subset was: CD45RA+ positively selected. The chain combines TRBV6-5 with TRBJ2-3, with TRBD1 matching over 8 bases. The CDR3 region is CATQTDRADTQYF. The CDR3 bases are TGTGCCACCCAAACGGACAGGGCGGATACGCAGTATTTT.